The 9 T cell receptor beta chains in this list originate from one sample, sequenced in a study of blood T cell repertoires in COVID-19. The method was immunoSEQ multiplex PCR; TCRdb's version includes in-frame clones alone and lacks a portion of them. In the table there are about 66,000 clones, roughly 90% of which are singletons. Sequences were obtained from peripheral blood. The receptors here all came from a man in his fifties or sixties with acute or convalescent COVID-19.

The rearrangement joins TRBV19 to TRBJ1-2; D may be TRBD1 (6 bases). The CDR3 consists of 16 residues. V lost 3 bases, J lost 4 bases, and 18 bases lay in between. In germline, CDR1 is LNHDA, CDR2 SQIVND (reference sequence). The chain's CDR3 is CASSMPGGQFLYGYTF. The DNA for the CDR3 is TGTGCCAGTAGTATGCCCGGTGGACAGTTCCTCTATGGCTACACCTTC.

V is TRBV2 and J is TRBJ1-1; 7 positions agree with TRBD1. V shed 7 bases, J shed 4 bases, and the junction held 6 bases outside the gene matches. Germline V gene lookup returns CDR1 SNHLY and CDR2 FYNNEI. The CDR3 runs 13 residues. The CDR3 sequence: CASNTGQSTEAFF. The CDR3 region has the DNA TGTGCCAGCAATACGGGACAGAGCACTGAAGCTTTCTTT.

This clone was observed a single time. The chain recombines TRBV6-6 with TRBJ1-4, with TRBD1 identical over 7 bases. The V and J ends lost 2 bases and 7 bases, in that order; junction bases with no gene match: 7. The CDR3 contains 15 residues. Germline V gene lookup returns CDR1 MNHNY and CDR2 SVGAGI (reference sequence). CDR3 in amino acids: CASSYPDRDGEKLFF. CDR3 DNA sequence: TGTGCCAGCAGTTACCCAGACAGGGACGGTGAAAAACTGTTTTTT.

The genes are TRBV19 and TRBJ1-5, with 8 bases identical to TRBD1. The germline V gene encodes CDR1 LNHDA and CDR2 SQIVND (reference sequence). This CDR3 is built from 18 residues. The trim removed 3 bases at V and 0 bases at J, leaving 10 bases unmatched. CDR3 residues: CASSIRAGGAYSNQPQHF. In nucleotides, the CDR3 is TGTGCCAGTAGTATCAGGGCAGGGGGCGCGTATAGCAATCAGCCCCAGCATTTT.

This clone showed up just once. The chain couples TRBV18 to TRBJ2-3; D gene ambiguous. This CDR3 contains 15 residues. Deletions cut 1 base from V and 5 bases from J, with 13 bases between. The germline V gene encodes CDR1 KGHSH and CDR2 LQKENI. The CDR3 reads CASSPLSQERDTQYF. The CDR3 bases are TGTGCCAGCTCACCACTGAGTCAGGAAAGAGATACGCAGTATTTT.

The V gene is TRBV9, the J gene TRBJ2-3; no clear D. Germline CDR1 SGDLS, CDR2 YYNGEE. This CDR3 is 16 amino acids long. Trimming took 4 bases from V and 4 from J, leaving 19 bases between them. The CDR3 reads CASSLLDSLSSDTQYF. DNA of the CDR3: TGTGCCAGCAGCCTCCTCGACTCACTGAGTTCAGATACGCAGTATTTT.

This chain connects TRBV3-1 (or the pseudogene TRBV3-2) to TRBJ1-1; 7 positions agree with TRBD1. The CDR3 is 15 residues long. V shed 3 bases, J shed 6 bases, and the junction held 10 bases outside the gene matches. Per the germline V gene, CDR1 is LGHDT and CDR2 is YNNKEL (reference sequence). CDR3 sequence reads: CASSHSDRAGAEAFF. Here the CDR3 DNA reads TGTGCCAGCAGCCATTCCGACAGGGCTGGCGCTGAAGCTTTCTTT.

The rearrangement uses TRBV18 and TRBJ1-6; 9 bases are a match to TRBD1. Looked up from germline, CDR1 is KGHSH and CDR2 is LQKENI. After removal of 2 bases from V and 7 bases from J, the junction contained 6 bases not matched to a gene. This CDR3 has 16 amino acids. This chain's CDR3 is CASSPGRTGENSPLHF. The CDR3 nucleotides read TGTGCCAGCTCACCAGGGAGGACAGGGGAAAATTCACCCCTCCACTTT. Based on the CDR3 plus reference TRBV18 and TRBJ1-6, the full variable domain is NAGVMQNPRHLVRRRGQEARLRCSPMKGHSHVYWYRQLPEEGLKFMVYLQKENIIDESGMPKERFSAEFPKEGPSILRIQQVVRGDSAAYFCASSPGRTGENSPLHFGNGTRLTVT.

The rearrangement links TRBV5-6 to TRBJ1-2; no reliable D call. Germline V gene lookup returns CDR1 SGHDT and CDR2 YYEEEE. The CDR3 is 16 residues long. The ends were cut back, 4 bases at V and 1 base at J, with 17 bases in the middle. CDR3 residues: CASSLRPATINYGYTF. CDR3 in DNA: TGTGCCAGCAGCCTCCGACCGGCGACAATTAACTATGGCTACACCTTC.